The present T cell receptor (beta chain) was sequenced within a study of vaccination and CD4 T cells after COVID-19. Whole-study context: For post-vaccine samples, collection took place a median roughly 76 days after dose two, ranging from 14 to 241.

With 3 bases removed from V and 1 base from J, the gap between germline ends came to 7 bases. Per germline, CDR1 MNHEY and CDR2 SMNVEV (reference sequence). The CDR3 runs to 13 residues. Comment on this clonotype: Antigen unknown.

Treatment noted: roughly 10-day PBMC culture with coronavirus spike peptide pools or control peptides (ViraFEST assay). Negative selection purified CD4+ T cells after about 11 days of culture. Sequenced with the Oncomine TCR Beta short-read assay was DNA taken from cultured CD4+ T cells. TCRdb recomputed calls from the PCR reads with MiXCR, one row per CDR3 protein. Found here are about 24,000 distinct CDR3 sequences, around 62% of them singletons; the top ten hold 7.8%. Whole-study findings and limits: In median terms, SARS-CoV-2-reactive clonotypes went from approximately 23 to 38, a nonsignificant rise.

The sample consisted of CD4+ T cells from blood, cultured in vitro. The receptor was isolated from a human donor who had recovered from COVID-19. The V and J genes are TRBV27 and TRBJ2-7; D is possibly TRBD1 or TRBD2 (5 bases each). The CDR3 DNA reads TGTGCCAGCAGTTTCAGGGAGTCCTACGAGCAGTACTTC. Protein product: CASSFRESYEQYF.